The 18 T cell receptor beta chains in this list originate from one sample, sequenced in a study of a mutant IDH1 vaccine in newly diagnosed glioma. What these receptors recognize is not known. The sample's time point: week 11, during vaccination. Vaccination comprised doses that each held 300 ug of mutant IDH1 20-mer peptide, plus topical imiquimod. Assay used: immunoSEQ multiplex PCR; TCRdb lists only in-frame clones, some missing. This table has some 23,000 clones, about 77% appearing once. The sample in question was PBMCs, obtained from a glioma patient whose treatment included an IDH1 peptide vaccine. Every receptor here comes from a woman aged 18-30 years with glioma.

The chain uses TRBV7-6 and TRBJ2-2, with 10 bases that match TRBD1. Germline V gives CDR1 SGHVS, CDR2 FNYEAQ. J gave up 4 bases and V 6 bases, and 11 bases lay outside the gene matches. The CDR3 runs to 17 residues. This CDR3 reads CASRPQRWDRGTGELFF. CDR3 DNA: TGTGCCAGCAGGCCCCAACGGTGGGACAGGGGCACCGGGGAGCTGTTTTTT.

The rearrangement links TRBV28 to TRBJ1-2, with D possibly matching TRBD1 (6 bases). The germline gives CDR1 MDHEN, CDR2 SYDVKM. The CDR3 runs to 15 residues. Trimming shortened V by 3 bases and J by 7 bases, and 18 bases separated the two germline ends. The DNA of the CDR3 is TGTGCCAGCAGTTTTGGGCGGGGGGGCGCGGGTGGCTACACCTTC. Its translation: CASSFGRGGAGGYTF.

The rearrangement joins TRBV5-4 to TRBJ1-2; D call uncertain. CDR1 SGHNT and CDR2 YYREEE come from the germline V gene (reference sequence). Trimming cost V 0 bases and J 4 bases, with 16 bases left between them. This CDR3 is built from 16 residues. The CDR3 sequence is CASSLGSRVLGYGYTF. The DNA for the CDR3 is TGTGCCAGCAGCTTGGGAAGTCGTGTTCTCGGCTATGGCTACACCTTC.

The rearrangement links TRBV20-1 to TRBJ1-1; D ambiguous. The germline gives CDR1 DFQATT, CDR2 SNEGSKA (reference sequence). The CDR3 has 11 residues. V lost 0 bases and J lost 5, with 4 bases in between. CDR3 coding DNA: TGCAGTGCTAGAGATCAGACTGAAGCTTTCTTT. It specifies CSARDQTEAFF.

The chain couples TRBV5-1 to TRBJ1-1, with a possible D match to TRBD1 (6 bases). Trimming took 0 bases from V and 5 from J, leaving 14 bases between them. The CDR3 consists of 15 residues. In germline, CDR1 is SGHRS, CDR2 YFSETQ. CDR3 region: CASSLADGGTTEAFF. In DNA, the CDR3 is TGCGCCAGCAGCTTGGCCGATGGAGGGACAACTGAAGCTTTCTTT.

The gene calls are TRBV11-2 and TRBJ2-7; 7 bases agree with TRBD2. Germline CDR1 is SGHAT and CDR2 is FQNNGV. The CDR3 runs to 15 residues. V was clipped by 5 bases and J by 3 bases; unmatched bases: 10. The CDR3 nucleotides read TGTGCCAGCAGCACGGACCTAGCGGCAATCTACGAGCAGTACTTC. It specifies CASSTDLAAIYEQYF.

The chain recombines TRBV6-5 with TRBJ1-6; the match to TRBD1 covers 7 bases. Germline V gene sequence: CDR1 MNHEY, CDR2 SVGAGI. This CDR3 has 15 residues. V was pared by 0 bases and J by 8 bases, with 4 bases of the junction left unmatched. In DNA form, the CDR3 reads TGTGCCAGCAGTTACTCGATTCAGGGGGATTCACCCCTCCACTTT. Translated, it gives CASSYSIQGDSPLHF.

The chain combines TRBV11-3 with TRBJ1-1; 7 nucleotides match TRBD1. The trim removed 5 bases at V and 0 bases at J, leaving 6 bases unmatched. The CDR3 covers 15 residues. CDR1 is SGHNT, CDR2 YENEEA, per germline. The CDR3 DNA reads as TGTGCCAGCAGCACCCGACAGGGCATGAACACTGAAGCTTTCTTT. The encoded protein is CASSTRQGMNTEAFF. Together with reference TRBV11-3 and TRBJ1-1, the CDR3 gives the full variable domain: EAGVVQSPRYKIIEKKQPVAFWCNPISGHNTLYWYLQNLGQGPELLIRYENEEAVDDSQLPKDRFSAERLKGVDSTLKIQPAELGDSAVYLCASSTRQGMNTEAFFGQGTRLTVV.

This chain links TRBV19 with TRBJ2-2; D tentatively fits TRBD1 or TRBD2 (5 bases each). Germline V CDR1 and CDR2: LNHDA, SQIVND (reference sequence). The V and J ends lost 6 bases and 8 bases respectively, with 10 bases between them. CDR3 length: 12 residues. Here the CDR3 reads CASRGDRGELFF. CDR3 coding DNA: TGTGCCAGTAGGGGAGACAGAGGGGAGCTGTTTTTT.

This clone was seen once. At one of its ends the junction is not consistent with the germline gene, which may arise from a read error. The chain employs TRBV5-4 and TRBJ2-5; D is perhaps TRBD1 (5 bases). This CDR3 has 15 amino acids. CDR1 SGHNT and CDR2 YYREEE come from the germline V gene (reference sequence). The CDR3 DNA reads TGTGCCGGCAGCCTAGGGTGGAAAGGGGTAGAGACCCAGTACTTC. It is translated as CAGSLGWKGVETQYF.

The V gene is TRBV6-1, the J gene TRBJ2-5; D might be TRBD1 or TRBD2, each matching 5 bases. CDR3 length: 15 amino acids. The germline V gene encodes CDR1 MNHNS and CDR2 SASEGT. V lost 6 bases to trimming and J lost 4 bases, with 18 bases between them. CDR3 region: CASRDPGTGGETQYF. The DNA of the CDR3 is TGTGCCAGCAGGGACCCTGGGACCGGCGGAGAGACCCAGTACTTC.

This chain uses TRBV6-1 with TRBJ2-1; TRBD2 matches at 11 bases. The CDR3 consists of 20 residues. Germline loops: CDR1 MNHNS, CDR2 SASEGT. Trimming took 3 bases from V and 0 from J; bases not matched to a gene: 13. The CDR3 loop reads CASSERGLAGGLSSYNEQFF. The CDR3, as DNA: TGTGCCAGCAGTGAGCGCGGTCTAGCGGGGGGCCTAAGCTCCTACAATGAGCAGTTCTTC.

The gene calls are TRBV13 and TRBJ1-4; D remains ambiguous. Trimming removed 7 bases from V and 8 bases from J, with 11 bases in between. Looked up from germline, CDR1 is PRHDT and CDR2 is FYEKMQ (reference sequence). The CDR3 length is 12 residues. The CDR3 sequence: CASTLLGEKLFF. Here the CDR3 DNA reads TGTGCCAGCACCCTCCTAGGGGAAAAACTGTTTTTT.

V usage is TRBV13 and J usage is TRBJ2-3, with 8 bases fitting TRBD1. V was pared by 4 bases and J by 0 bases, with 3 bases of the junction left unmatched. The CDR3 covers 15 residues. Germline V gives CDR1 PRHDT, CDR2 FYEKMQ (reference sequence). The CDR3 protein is CASSSRQGSTDTQYF. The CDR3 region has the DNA TGTGCCAGCAGCTCACGACAGGGGAGCACAGATACGCAGTATTTT.

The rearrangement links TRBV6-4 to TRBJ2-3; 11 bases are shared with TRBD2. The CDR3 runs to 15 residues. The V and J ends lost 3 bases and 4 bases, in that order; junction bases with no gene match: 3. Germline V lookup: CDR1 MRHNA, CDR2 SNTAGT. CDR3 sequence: CASSDLAGGADTQYF. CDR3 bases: TGTGCCAGCAGTGATCTAGCGGGGGGTGCAGATACGCAGTATTTT.

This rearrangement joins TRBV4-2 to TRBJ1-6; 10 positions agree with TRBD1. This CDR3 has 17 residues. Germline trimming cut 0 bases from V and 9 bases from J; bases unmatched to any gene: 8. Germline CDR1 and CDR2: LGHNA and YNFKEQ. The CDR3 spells CASSQEIRQGASSPLHF. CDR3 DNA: TGTGCCAGCAGCCAAGAGATCAGACAGGGGGCGAGTTCACCCCTCCACTTT.

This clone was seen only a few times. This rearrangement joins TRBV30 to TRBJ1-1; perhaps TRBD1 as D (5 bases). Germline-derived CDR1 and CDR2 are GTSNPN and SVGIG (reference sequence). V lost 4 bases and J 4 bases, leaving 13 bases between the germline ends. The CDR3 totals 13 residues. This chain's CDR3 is CAWTGKFSTEAFF. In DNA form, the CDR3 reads TGTGCCTGGACAGGGAAGTTCAGCACTGAAGCTTTCTTT. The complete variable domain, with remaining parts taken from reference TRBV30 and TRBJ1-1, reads SQTIHQWPATLVQPVGSPLSLECTVEGTSNPNLYWYRQAAGRGLQLLFYSVGIGQISSEVPQNLSASRPQDRQFILSSKKLLLSDSGFYLCAWTGKFSTEAFFGQGTRLTVV.

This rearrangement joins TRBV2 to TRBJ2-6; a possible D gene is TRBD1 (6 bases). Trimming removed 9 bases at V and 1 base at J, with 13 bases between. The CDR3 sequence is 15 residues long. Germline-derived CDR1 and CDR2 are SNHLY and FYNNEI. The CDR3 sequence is CASKIGTSGANVLTF. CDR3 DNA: TGTGCCAGTAAGATCGGGACATCTGGGGCCAACGTCCTGACTTTC.